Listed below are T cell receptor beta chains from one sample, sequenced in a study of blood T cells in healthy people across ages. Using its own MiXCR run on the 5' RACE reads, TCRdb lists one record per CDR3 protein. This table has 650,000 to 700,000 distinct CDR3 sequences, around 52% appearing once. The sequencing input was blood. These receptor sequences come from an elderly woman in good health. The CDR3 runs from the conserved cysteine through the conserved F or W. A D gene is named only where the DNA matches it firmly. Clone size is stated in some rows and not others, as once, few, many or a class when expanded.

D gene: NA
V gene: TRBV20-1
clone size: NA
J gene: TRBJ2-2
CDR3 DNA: TGCAGTGCAGAGTGGGCCGGGGAGCTGTTTTTT
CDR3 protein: CSAEWAGELFF

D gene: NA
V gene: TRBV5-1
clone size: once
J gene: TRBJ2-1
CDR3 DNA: TGCGCCAGCAGCTTGGCGACGGGGGCCCGGGATGAGCGGTTCTTC
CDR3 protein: CASSLATGARDERFF

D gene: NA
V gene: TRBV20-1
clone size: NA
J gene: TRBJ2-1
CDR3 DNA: TGCAGTGCTAGTTCGACTAGGACAGTCAATGAGCAGTTCTTC
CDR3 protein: CSASSTRTVNEQFF

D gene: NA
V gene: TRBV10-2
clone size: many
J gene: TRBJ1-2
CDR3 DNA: TGCGCCAGCAGTGAGGATTTGGGCCGTTACGGCTATGGCTACACCTTC
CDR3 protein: CASSEDLGRYGYGYTF

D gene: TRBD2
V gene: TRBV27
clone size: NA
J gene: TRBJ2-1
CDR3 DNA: TGTGCCAGCAGTTTTCTGCGGGGGGGAAGGGTCTACAATGAGCAGTTCTTC
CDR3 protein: CASSFLRGGRVYNEQFF

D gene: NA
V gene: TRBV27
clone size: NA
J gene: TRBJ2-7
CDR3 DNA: TGTGCCAGCAGTTTACTCCGACAGGGAGGGAGCTCCTACGAGCAGTACTTC
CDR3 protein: CASSLLRQGGSSYEQYF

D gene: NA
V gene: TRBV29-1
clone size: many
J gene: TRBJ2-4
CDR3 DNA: TGCAGCGCCAAGGGGGATTTAAACATTCAGTACTTC
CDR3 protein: CSAKGDLNIQYF

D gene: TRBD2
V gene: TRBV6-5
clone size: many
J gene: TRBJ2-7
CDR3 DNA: TGTGCCAGCAGGGACTCGACTAGCGGGAGAGCATCAGATATTTACGAGCAGTACTTC
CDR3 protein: CASRDSTSGRASDIYEQYF

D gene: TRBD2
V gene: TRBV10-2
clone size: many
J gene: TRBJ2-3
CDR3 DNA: TGCGCCACCTCTAGCGGGAGGGCCGGCACAGATACGCAGTATTTT
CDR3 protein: CATSSGRAGTDTQYF

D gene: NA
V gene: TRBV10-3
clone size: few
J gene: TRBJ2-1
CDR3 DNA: TGTGCCATCAAGAGATCGGGATCGGTAAACGTGATCTCCTACAATGAGCAGTTCTTC
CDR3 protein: CAIKRSGSVNVISYNEQFF

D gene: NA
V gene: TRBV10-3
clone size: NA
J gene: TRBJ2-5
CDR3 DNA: TGTGCCATCAGTGAACCGGGACACTCTGTCCAAGAGACCCAGTACTTC
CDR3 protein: CAISEPGHSVQETQYF

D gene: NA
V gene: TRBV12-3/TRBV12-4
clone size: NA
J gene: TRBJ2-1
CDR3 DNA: TGTGCCAGCAGTGTTGACAGATACAATGAGCAGTTCTTC
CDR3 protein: CASSVDRYNEQFF

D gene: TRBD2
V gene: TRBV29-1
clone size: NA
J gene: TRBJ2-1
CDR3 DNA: TGCAGCGTTGAGAAGGAGCCGGGAGGCTCAAATGAGCAGTTCTTC
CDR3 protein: CSVEKEPGGSNEQFF